This record concerns one TCR beta chain sequence. The sample originates from a study of T-cell memory formation after mild COVID-19. From the 5' RACE reads, TCRdb called clonotypes with MiXCR, one entry per CDR3 protein. The sample includes more than 75,000 distinct CDR3 sequences, roughly 25% seen only once; the top ten take roughly 40%. The sequenced sample was PBMCs or a T cell subset sorted from them (not recorded which). The TCR comes from a man between 18 and 29 years old who had mild COVID-19 (a few samples of this study predate the infection). Cell type and time point are not known.

CDR3 bases: TGTGCCAGCAGCTTAGGAAGGGACGGAGAGACCCAGTACTTC. Protein sequence: CASSLGRDGETQYF. This chain connects TRBV5-5 to TRBJ2-5; either TRBD1 or TRBD2 may supply D (5 bases each). The CDR3 extends over 14 amino acids. V was trimmed by 2 bases and J by 4 bases, leaving 12 bases between them. The germline V gene has CDR1 SGHKS and CDR2 YYEKEE (reference sequence). The variable domain in full, with the rest retrieved from reference TRBV5-5 and TRBJ2-5, is DAGVTQSPTHLIKTRGQQVTLRCSPISGHKSVSWYQQVLGQGPQFIFQYYEKEERGRGNFPDRFSARQFPNYSSELNVNALLLGDSALYLCASSLGRDGETQYFGPGTRLLVL.